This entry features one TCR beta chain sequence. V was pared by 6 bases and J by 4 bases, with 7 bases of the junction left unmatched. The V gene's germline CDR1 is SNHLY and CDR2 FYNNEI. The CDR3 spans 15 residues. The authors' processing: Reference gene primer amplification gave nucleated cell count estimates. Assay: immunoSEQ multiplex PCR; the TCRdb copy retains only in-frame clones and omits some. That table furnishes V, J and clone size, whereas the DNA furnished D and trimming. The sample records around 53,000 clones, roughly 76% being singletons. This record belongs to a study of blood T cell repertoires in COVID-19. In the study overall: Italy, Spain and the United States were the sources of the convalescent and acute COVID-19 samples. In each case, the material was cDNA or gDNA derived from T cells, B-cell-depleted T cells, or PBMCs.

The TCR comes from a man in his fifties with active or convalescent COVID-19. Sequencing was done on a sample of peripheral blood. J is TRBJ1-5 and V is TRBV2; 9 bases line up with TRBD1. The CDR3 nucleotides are TGTGCCAGCAGGCGGACAGGGGAGAGGAATCAGCCCCAGCATTTT. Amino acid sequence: CASRRTGERNQPQHF.